These 20 T cell receptor beta chains were all obtained from the same sample, sequenced in a study of CD8+ T cells in alopecia areata (dated by TCRdb to 2017 to 2018). Receptors were amplified or captured by the immunoSEQ multiplex PCR assay. For TCR sequencing, RNA was extracted from every sample and reverse transcribed into cDNA to serve as template. The table comes from immuneACCESS by way of TCRdb, which keeps in-frame sequences with V and J called. Part of the clones is missing from these tables; in studies checked, under half for an unresolved V gene and the rest for unknown reasons. Here the sample has approximately 99,000 clones; 50% to 60% occur a single time. The ten largest make up more than 20% of the sample. Sequencing was performed on NKG2D-low CD8+ T cells sorted from blood. The cell subset or site label corresponds to: sorted CD8+ NKG2D-low blood T cells. The receptor set was obtained from a human donor with alopecia areata.

This chain links TRBV4-1 with TRBJ2-7, with TRBD1 identical over 9 bases. V lost 4 bases, J lost 5 bases, and 12 bases stayed unmatched. This CDR3 comprises 16 residues. Germline CDR1 and CDR2: MGHRA and YSYEKL. The CDR3 region is CASSLTEGDRVHEQYF. The CDR3 DNA reads as TGCGCCAGCAGCCTTACCGAGGGGGACAGGGTCCACGAGCAGTACTTC.

This clone was observed a few times. J is TRBJ2-1 and V is TRBV4-2; 7 bases are shared with TRBD2. The CDR3 is made up of 13 amino acids. V was pared by 4 bases and J by 9 bases, with 6 bases of the junction left unmatched. CDR1 LGHNA and CDR2 YNFKEQ come from the germline V gene. CDR3 loop: CASSPQAGVEQFF. CDR3 bases: TGTGCCAGCAGCCCTCAGGCGGGAGTTGAGCAGTTCTTC.

The chain couples TRBV7-3 to TRBJ2-1, with D possibly being TRBD1 (5 bases). V gave up 5 bases and J gave up 10 bases, with 9 bases separating them. The CDR3 has 11 amino acids. Germline V gene sequence: CDR1 SGHTA, CDR2 FQGTGA. As DNA, the CDR3 is TGTGCCAGCAGCCATCGGACAGAGCAGTTCTTC. Its translation: CASSHRTEQFF. The variable domain in full, completed from reference TRBV7-3 and TRBJ2-1, reads GAGVSQTPSNKVTEKGKYVELRCDPISGHTALYWYRQSLGQGPEFLIYFQGTGAADDSGLPNDRFFAVRPEGSVSTLKIQRTERGDSAVYLCASSHRTEQFFGPGTRLTVL.

In this sample, this clone turned up many times. V usage is TRBV19 and J usage is TRBJ2-3, with 7 bases fitting TRBD2. The CDR3 spans 15 residues. V gave up 5 bases and J gave up 3 bases; unmatched junction bases: 8. The germline CDR1 and CDR2 sequences are LNHDA and SQIVND (reference sequence). CDR3 amino acids: CASSSSGIGTDTQYF. The CDR3 DNA is TGTGCCAGTAGTTCAAGCGGGATTGGGACAGATACGCAGTATTTT.

CDR3 sequence: CASSPIDPNSGANVLTF. Here the CDR3 DNA reads TGTGCCAGCAGTCCCATTGACCCCAACTCTGGGGCCAACGTCCTGACTTTC. The chain employs TRBV28 and TRBJ2-6, with D unresolved. Germline CDR1 reads MDHEN; CDR2 reads SYDVKM. The CDR3 spans 17 residues. V was pared by 5 bases and J by 0 bases, with 14 bases between.

J is TRBJ2-3 and V is TRBV27; 7 bases agree with TRBD2. Germline values: CDR1 MNHEY, CDR2 SMNVEV (reference sequence). Trimming cost V 10 bases and J 2 bases; bases outside gene matches: 15. This CDR3 is built from 16 residues. The CDR3: CATYLGPLAYTDTQYF. CDR3 coding DNA: TGTGCCACCTACCTAGGGCCACTAGCGTACACAGATACGCAGTATTTT.

V gene TRBV7-3 combines with J gene TRBJ2-1, with 9 bases identical to TRBD1. Germline loops: CDR1 SGHTA, CDR2 FQGTGA. V was pared by 5 bases and J by 6 bases, with 8 bases of the junction left unmatched. The CDR3 is 15 residues long. The CDR3 protein is CASSAGTGFPNEQFF. CDR3 in DNA: TGTGCCAGCAGCGCCGGGACAGGGTTTCCCAATGAGCAGTTCTTC.

This clone was detected a few times. V gene TRBV12-5 combines with J gene TRBJ2-1; 9 nucleotides agree with TRBD2. Germline-derived CDR1 and CDR2 are LGHNT and FRNRAP. The CDR3 length is 14 residues. The ends lost 3 bases at V and 9 bases at J; junction bases unmatched: 6. CDR3 sequence: CASGLSSGTSEQFF. The CDR3, as DNA: TGTGCTAGTGGTTTATCTAGCGGGACAAGTGAGCAGTTCTTC.

The chain uses TRBV7-9 and TRBJ2-1; TRBD2 is a possible D gene (5 bases). Germline assignment: CDR1 SEHNR and CDR2 FQNEAQ (reference sequence). The CDR3 length is 14 residues. The V end was cut by 5 bases, the J end by 7 bases, with 15 bases between. CDR3 region: CASSPPEGGNEQFF. The CDR3 DNA is TGTGCCAGCAGCCCTCCCGAAGGCGGGAATGAGCAGTTCTTC.

This clone is labeled as medium-sized (0.01 to 0.1%). The J gene is TRBJ2-1, the V gene TRBV7-9, with TRBD2 matching over 8 bases. The CDR3 is 16 amino acids. The junction had 6 bases not matched to a gene; V was cut back by 5 bases and J by 0 bases. Germline V gives CDR1 SEHNR, CDR2 FQNEAQ (reference sequence). The CDR3, as DNA: TGTGCCAGCAGCCCCACTAGCGGTTACTCCTACAATGAGCAGTTCTTC. Translated, it gives CASSPTSGYSYNEQFF.

The rearrangement joins TRBV2 to TRBJ2-3, with unresolved D. Germline lookup yields CDR1 SNHLY and CDR2 FYNNEI. With 11 bases removed from V and 3 bases from J, the gap between germline ends came to 21 bases. CDR3 length: 15 residues. CDR3 loop: CASPGQQISTDTQYF. In DNA, the CDR3 is TGTGCCTCTCCGGGTCAGCAGATATCTACAGATACGCAGTATTTT.

This chain connects TRBV14 to TRBJ2-1; a possible D gene is TRBD2 (7 bases). CDR3 length: 15 amino acids. V was clipped by 0 bases and J by 7 bases, with 13 bases between them. CDR1 is SGHDN, CDR2 FVKESK, per germline. CDR3 nucleotides: TGTGCCAGCAGCCAAGATCGGGGGGCCGGGAATGAGCAGTTCTTC. Encoded protein: CASSQDRGAGNEQFF.

The chain carries TRBV30 and TRBJ2-7; D remains ambiguous. This CDR3 has 14 residues. V was cut by 2 bases and J by 2 bases, with 13 bases left in between. CDR1 is GTSNPN, CDR2 SVGIG, per germline (reference sequence). CDR3 coding DNA: TGTGCCTGGAGTCAGTGGTTAGAAACCTACGAGCAGTACTTC. Encoded protein: CAWSQWLETYEQYF.

This clone appeared a single time. This sequence joins TRBV4-2 and TRBJ1-4, with D perhaps TRBD1 (5 bases). Germline V gene data show CDR1 as LGHNA and CDR2 as YNFKEQ. CDR3 size: 16 residues. Trimming pared 1 base from V and 0 bases from J, leaving 9 bases between. The CDR3 DNA is TGTGCCAGCAGCCAAGCCACACAGGCAACTAATGAAAAACTGTTTTTT. The encoded protein is CASSQATQATNEKLFF.

The gene calls are TRBV28 and TRBJ2-3, with D tentatively TRBD1 (6 bases). This CDR3 spans 15 amino acids. Trimming shortened V by 5 bases and J by 1 base, and 13 bases separated the two germline ends. Germline V gene data show CDR1 as MDHEN and CDR2 as SYDVKM. CDR3: CASSREQGGTDTQYF. The DNA of the CDR3 is TGTGCCAGCAGTAGAGAACAGGGCGGCACAGATACGCAGTATTTT.

The count of this clone is one. This chain joins TRBV9 and TRBJ2-1; tentatively, D is TRBD1 (6 bases). The CDR3 contains 16 residues. The V end was cut by 3 bases, the J end by 1 base, with 14 bases between. The germline V gene encodes CDR1 SGDLS and CDR2 YYNGEE. CDR3 in amino acids: CASSAGDNESYNEQFF. The CDR3 nucleotides are TGTGCCAGCAGCGCAGGGGACAACGAATCCTACAATGAGCAGTTCTTC.

This rearrangement joins TRBV27 to TRBJ2-3; possibly TRBD1 for D (5 bases). Between the trimmed V and J ends, which lost 5 bases and 2 bases, there was a span of 11 bases. The germline V gene has CDR1 MNHEY and CDR2 SMNVEV (reference sequence). This CDR3 is built from 14 residues. The CDR3 DNA reads TGTGCCAGCAGTCTATACAGGAACACAGATACGCAGTATTTT. It yields the protein CASSLYRNTDTQYF.

The V gene is TRBV5-1, the J gene TRBJ2-1; tentatively, D is TRBD2 (5 bases). The CDR3 loop spans 15 amino acids. V lost 4 bases to trimming and J lost 3 bases, with 14 bases between them. Per the germline V gene, CDR1 is SGHRS and CDR2 is YFSETQ. This CDR3 is CASSPRGADYNEQFF. As DNA, the CDR3 is TGCGCCAGCAGCCCCCGTGGAGCGGACTACAATGAGCAGTTCTTC.

The chain carries TRBV5-1 and TRBJ2-3; 7 bases align to TRBD2. The V gene end was trimmed by 0 bases and the J gene end by 4 bases; junction bases not matched to a gene: 8. This CDR3 has 16 amino acids. Germline values: CDR1 SGHRS, CDR2 YFSETQ. This CDR3 is CASSLDERGGSDTQYF. The DNA of the CDR3 is TGCGCCAGCAGCTTGGATGAGCGGGGAGGGTCAGATACGCAGTATTTT.

The chain has TRBV27 and TRBJ2-7; no clear D gene. The CDR3 consists of 16 residues. V lost 6 bases and J lost 3, with 21 bases in between. CDR1 MNHEY and CDR2 SMNVEV come from the germline V gene (reference sequence). The CDR3 protein is CASSLAARSSLYEQYF. CDR3 bases: TGTGCCAGCAGCTTGGCGGCAAGGTCCTCCCTCTACGAGCAGTACTTC.